One sample yielded the 10 T cell receptor beta chains listed below, sequenced in a study of naive and memory T cell subsets. Two oligonucleotides, mixed equimolar, formed the beta constant-region primer covering TRBC1 and TRBC2. Each CDR3 protein is one row after TCRdb ran MiXCR on the UMI-ligation and nested PCR reads. The sample lists 29,000 or so distinct CDR3 sequences; about 10% were seen once. Sequenced sample: effector memory CD4+ T cells from blood. Indicated subset: effector memory, CD45RA- CD27-. These receptors were taken from a human donor in good health.

Ten or more counts support this clonotype. The rearrangement joins TRBV7-9 to TRBJ1-1; 7 bases line up with TRBD1. The CDR3 covers 16 residues. V lost 4 bases and J lost 6; bases outside the gene matches: 14. Germline V gene data show CDR1 as SEHNR and CDR2 as FQNEAQ (reference sequence). CDR3 loop: CASSSSRQAQGPEAFF. CDR3 in DNA: TGTGCCAGCAGCTCCAGCCGGCAGGCACAGGGGCCTGAAGCTTTCTTT.

This clonotype turned up a few times. V is TRBV5-1 and J is TRBJ2-3; D uncertain. In germline, CDR1 is SGHRS, CDR2 YFSETQ. This CDR3 has 14 amino acids. The germline V and J ends were trimmed by 3 bases and 2 bases, with 10 bases remaining between them. The CDR3 protein is CASSSGSHTDTQYF. CDR3 nucleotide sequence: TGCGCCAGCAGCTCTGGGTCTCACACAGATACGCAGTATTTT.

The chain recombines TRBV6-6 with TRBJ1-2; the match to TRBD1 covers 7 bases. Germline CDR1 reads MNHNY; CDR2 reads SVGAGI (reference sequence). The CDR3 has 14 residues. V shed 7 bases and J 8 bases; nucleotides not matched to a gene: 13. The CDR3 sequence is CASTRSQGDKGYTF. CDR3 DNA: TGTGCCAGCACCCGGTCGCAGGGGGATAAAGGCTACACCTTC.

Only a few counts were recorded for this clonotype. The V and J genes are TRBV7-2 and TRBJ2-3; D ambiguous. V was pared by 4 bases and J by 2 bases, with 13 bases between. The CDR3 totals 15 residues. CDR1 and CDR2 (germline): SGHTA, FQGNSA. CDR3 in DNA: TGTGCCAGCAGCTCGCTGCTACCGAACACAGATACGCAGTATTTT. This gives the protein CASSSLLPNTDTQYF.

Only a few counts were recorded for this clonotype. The chain joins TRBV7-8 to TRBJ1-5, with a tentative D call TRBD1 (6 bases). With 5 bases removed from V and 6 bases from J, the gap between germline ends came to 17 bases. The CDR3 is made up of 15 amino acids. Germline V CDR1 and CDR2: SGHVS, FQNEAQ. The CDR3 DNA is TGTGCCAGCAGCAGGTGGACAGCTAATGCTCAGCCCCAGCATTTT. It specifies CASSRWTANAQPQHF.

A few counts support this clonotype. This chain joins TRBV2 and TRBJ1-1; D not resolved. CDR1 and CDR2 (germline): SNHLY, FYNNEI. This CDR3 region has 13 residues. Trimming took off 4 bases at V and 1 base at J, with 7 bases between the two ends. The CDR3 spells CASSGRGNTEAFF. The CDR3 DNA reads as TGTGCCAGCAGTGGGCGGGGGAACACTGAAGCTTTCTTT.

This clonotype was recorded many times. The V and J genes are TRBV2 and TRBJ2-7; maybe TRBD1 (7 bases). Trimming pared 11 bases from V and 3 bases from J, leaving 11 bases between. The CDR3 is made up of 11 amino acids. CDR1 and CDR2 from the germline V gene are SNHLY and FYNNEI. CDR3 sequence: CAAGGIYEQYF. The CDR3 DNA sequence: TGTGCCGCAGGGGGGATCTACGAGCAGTACTTC.

This clonotype was seen more than once but under ten times. J is TRBJ1-1 and V is TRBV2; D is perhaps TRBD1 (5 bases). The germline V gene encodes CDR1 SNHLY and CDR2 FYNNEI. The CDR3 covers 14 residues. V lost 5 bases and J lost 5, with 15 bases in between. In nucleotides, the CDR3 is TGTGCCAGCAGTAAAGTAGGGGCAGATACTGAAGCTTTCTTT. It is translated as CASSKVGADTEAFF.

This clonotype was seen a handful of times. This chain links TRBV20-1 with TRBJ2-3; D is tentatively TRBD1 or TRBD2 (5 bases each). The ends were cut back, 3 bases at V and 1 base at J, with 11 bases in the middle. CDR1 is DFQATT, CDR2 SNEGSKA, per germline (reference sequence). The CDR3 contains 14 residues. This CDR3 is CSASRGPRTDTQYF. CDR3 in DNA: TGCAGTGCTAGTCGGGGACCTCGCACAGATACGCAGTATTTT.

This clonotype was counted at least ten times. The chain uses TRBV20-1 and TRBJ2-7; 10 bases align to TRBD1. The trim removed 2 bases at V and 10 bases at J, leaving 11 bases unmatched. The CDR3 consists of 14 residues. The germline CDR1 and CDR2 sequences are DFQATT and SNEGSKA (reference sequence). CDR3 DNA: TGCAGTGCTAGATCGGGACAGGGGTACTCAGGACAGTACTTC. It codes for CSARSGQGYSGQYF.